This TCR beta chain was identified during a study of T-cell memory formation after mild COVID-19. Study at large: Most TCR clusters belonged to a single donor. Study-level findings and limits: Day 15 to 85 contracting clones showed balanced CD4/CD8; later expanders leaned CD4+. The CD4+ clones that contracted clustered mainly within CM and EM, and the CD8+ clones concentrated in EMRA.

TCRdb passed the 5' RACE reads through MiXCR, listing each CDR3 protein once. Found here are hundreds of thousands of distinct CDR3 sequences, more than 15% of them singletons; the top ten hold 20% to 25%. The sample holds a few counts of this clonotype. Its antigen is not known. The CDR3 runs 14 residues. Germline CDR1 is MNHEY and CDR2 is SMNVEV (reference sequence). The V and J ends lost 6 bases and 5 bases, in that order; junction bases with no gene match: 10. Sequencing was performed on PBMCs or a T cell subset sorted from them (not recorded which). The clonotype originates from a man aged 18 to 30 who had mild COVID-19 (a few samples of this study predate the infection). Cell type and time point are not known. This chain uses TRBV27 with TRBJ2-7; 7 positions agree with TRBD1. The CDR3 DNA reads TGTGCCAGCAGCCGTAAGACCGGGACAGACGAGCAGTACGTC. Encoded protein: CASSRKTGTDEQYV.